The source of this TCR beta chain is a study of glioma-infiltrating T cells. V was clipped by 1 base and J by 4 bases, with 14 bases between them. The CDR3 is 15 residues long. Germline values: CDR1 SGHAT, CDR2 FQNNGV. This clonotype was seen ten or more times. Amplification of TCR alpha and beta CDR3 regions from RNA used iRepertoire nested multiplex PCR. TCRdb itself ran the multiplex PCR reads through MiXCR, one entry per CDR3 protein. This table holds approximately 110,000 distinct CDR3 sequences, 20% to 25% found once. The sequenced material came from glioma tissue, nonneoplastic brain tissue, or PBMCs (not recorded which). This sequence originates from a human donor with low-grade glioma or glioblastoma, undergoing nonglioma brain surgery, or in good health (not recorded which). The V call is TRBV11-2, the J call TRBJ2-7, with D tentatively TRBD2 (5 bases). The CDR3 DNA follows: TGTGCCAGCAGCTTAGGTCTGGGAGACGGATACGAGCAGTACTTC. The encoded protein is CASSLGLGDGYEQYF.